The 6 T cell receptor beta chains reported below all come from one sample, sequenced in a study of blood T cell repertoires in COVID-19. The table came from immunoSEQ multiplex PCR; TCRdb's copy has only in-frame clones and leaves some out. Among 80,000 to 95,000 clones listed, 70% to 90% were seen once. Sample: peripheral blood. The receptors here all came from a man between 45 and 60 years old with active or convalescent COVID-19.

This rearrangement joins TRBV19 to TRBJ1-2; TRBD1 matches at 7 bases. Germline assignment: CDR1 LNHDA and CDR2 SQIVND (reference sequence). This CDR3 spans 13 amino acids. V shed 10 bases, J shed 4 bases, and the junction held 9 bases outside the gene matches. CDR3 sequence reads: CATSRQGLYGYTF. In nucleotides, the CDR3 is TGTGCCACATCAAGACAGGGCCTCTATGGCTACACCTTC.

The V and J genes are TRBV18 and TRBJ2-3, with 15 bases lining up with TRBD2. Unmatched junction bases numbered 6, after V lost 4 bases and J lost 4 bases. CDR1 is KGHSH and CDR2 is LQKENI in the germline V gene. There are 17 residues in the CDR3. The CDR3 bases are TGTGCCAGCTCACTACGGACTAGCGGGAGGGCCTCAGATACGCAGTATTTT. Its protein is CASSLRTSGRASDTQYF.

This clone occurred once. The V gene is TRBV5-1, the J gene TRBJ2-3; D possibly corresponds to TRBD2 (6 bases). The germline gives CDR1 SGHRS, CDR2 YFSETQ. This CDR3 has 17 residues. The germline V and J ends were trimmed by 0 bases and 3 bases, with 17 bases remaining between them. The CDR3 spells CASSLDVGGMGTDTQYF. The DNA for the CDR3 is TGCGCCAGCAGCTTGGATGTGGGGGGAATGGGAACAGATACGCAGTATTTT.

In this sample, this clone turned up many times. The DNA for the CDR3 is TGCGCCAGCAGCGGGCCGGACTATGGCTACACCTTC. Encoded protein: CASSGPDYGYTF. This chain joins TRBV4-1 and TRBJ1-2; the D is unclear. The CDR3 totals 12 residues. CDR1 is MGHRA and CDR2 is YSYEKL in the germline V gene. V lost 5 bases and J 3 bases, leaving 7 bases between the germline ends.

V is TRBV5-1 and J is TRBJ2-1; TRBD1 is a possible D gene (6 bases). Germline assignment: CDR1 SGHRS and CDR2 YFSETQ. This CDR3 is built from 14 residues. The germline V and J ends were trimmed by 3 bases and 1 base, with 8 bases remaining between them. Written as DNA, the CDR3 is TGCGCCAGCAGCTCGGACAGTTCCTACAATGAGCAGTTCTTC. It translates to CASSSDSSYNEQFF.

This chain joins TRBV28 and TRBJ2-1; maybe TRBD1 (7 bases). This CDR3 has 15 residues. Germline CDR1 and CDR2: MDHEN and SYDVKM. V shed 7 bases and J shed 6 bases, with 19 bases lying between them. The CDR3 region has the DNA TGTGCCAGCACTAAAGGGGGGACAGTCGGCAATGAGCAGTTCTTC. Translating gives CASTKGGTVGNEQFF.